The text below deals with one T cell receptor (beta chain). The antigen it recognizes is unknown. Nothing much larger sits one base from this clone, and base qualities are not available. This record belongs to a study of cytomegalovirus exposure and HLA in healthy donors (dated by TCRdb to the late 2010s). Looking at the study overall: According to an earlier analysis of 587 of the donors, about 179 million T cells yielded 117 million unique TCR beta sequences and 276 Gb of sequence data. Roughly 290 gigabases of sequencing data and around 85 million unique TCR sequences made up an early release that covered about 640 HLA-typed donors. Of the roughly 400 genotyped donors, 65% to 90% fell in the genetic ancestry cluster associated with self-reported Caucasian donors. The study aimed to test whether cataloging public T cell receptors could reveal signatures of past pathogen exposure. The study used immunosequencing to profile the T cell repertoires of approximately 650 subjects and linked those repertoires to cytomegalovirus serostatus. Besides the first cohort of hundreds of subjects, a separate validation cohort made up of 120 different subjects was used. High-throughput TCR immunosequencing, statistical association of individual TCRs with disease status, and machine learning were combined to predict cytomegalovirus infection status. A later analysis re-examined previously published TCR beta repertoires from roughly 720 donors and added high-resolution HLA genotyping to investigate patterns of TCR occurrence. In the later analysis, no new phenotypic data were used to find candidate immune exposures; instead, reliance was placed on TCR beta sequences and their occurrence across donors. In an earlier analysis of 587 of the donors, high-throughput TCR beta sequencing was used to judge whether each TCR beta V gene segment behaved as functional or pseudogenic. Alongside the repertoire data, information on donor age, sex, ethnicity and CMV serostatus was compiled. A later genetic analysis used genome-wide SNP genotypes for about 60% of the roughly 700 donors, treating that subset as a discovery cohort. All discovery cohort repertoires had been generated on a single sequencing platform. Class I and class II HLA loci were covered by the typing at four-digit resolution. The number of donors typed differed by locus, with about 629-630 for A, B, C, DRB1 and DQB1, 522 for DQA1, under 610 for DPA1, and about 450 for DPB1. Roughly five DR-DQ haplotypes were treated as single units for association and clustering because of strong linkage in the cohort. Across around 400 genotyped donors of the cohort, an average of approximately 200,000 unique TCR beta nucleotide sequences per donor were sequenced, and roughly a sixth of those sequences were non-productive. General findings and caveats noted by the study authors: Linkage disequilibrium might explain the correlated functional status among segregating V segments, but an unknown experimental factor could not be excluded. The presence/absence analyses assumed that sequencing depth was roughly uniform across donors, and that assumption may not be true. Seventeen rarely observed V segments, including chromosome 9 orphons, were excluded from the earlier analysis of just under 600 of the donors because counts were too low. In a later analysis, HLA-associated TCR beta chains showed more clonal expansion and lower generation probabilities than non-associated chains that were equally common. In a later genetic analysis, a missense DCLRE1C variant was associated with V-gene and J-gene trimming of TCR beta chains, and the association was replicated in an independent cohort. A further reported finding was that TCR beta sequences accurately predicted the HLA-A and HLA-B alleles for most subjects in the first cohort. Some IMGT-functional V segments, including TRBV6-2 and TRBV6-3, could not be distinguished by the 87-base-pair reads and were therefore excluded. A later analysis reported that several top co-occurrence clusters appeared linked to parvovirus B19, influenza, CMV and Epstein-Barr virus. A few of the identified cytomegalovirus-associated TCR beta chains were confirmed in vitro to be specific for cytomegalovirus antigens. The classifier was reported to diagnose cytomegalovirus status with high specificity and sensitivity in both the original and validation cohorts. An earlier analysis of approximately 500 of the donors showed that most TCR beta V segments appeared in productive rearrangements either about 90% or about 30% of the time, which broadly matched IMGT annotations. When HLA alleles, especially DR and DQ, strongly co-occurred, TCR associations were difficult to assign to individual alleles. The study gave a list of some 150 TCR beta chains associated with cytomegalovirus. Immune exposure information for the cohort was limited to CMV serostatus. The cohort was sequenced for TCR beta chains only, and without alpha or paired-chain data the features that could be detected were limited. A later analysis found that TCR association rates varied across HLA loci, with DRB1 alleles showing the most associated TCRs and HLA-C alleles the fewest. According to a later analysis, most CMV-associated TCR beta chains appeared to be HLA-restricted, and the HLA associations seemed to be driven largely by CMV exposure. The sequencing pipeline was judged likely to have produced a cluster of highly shared sequence variants as a technical artifact. Because some donors lacked HLA typing at each locus, the association tests relied only on the typed subset. A later genetic analysis reported fewer N-insertions in productive TCRs among donors in an Asian-associated ancestry cluster than the roughly 670-donor mean. Specific HLA alleles were associated with 15,000 to 20,000 TCR beta sequences at a false discovery rate of 0.05 in a later analysis. The authors suggested that the approach could potentially be generalized to other disease states and immunological phenotypes. Most TCR sequences were observed very rarely across donors, whereas some public TCRs were present in many individuals.

In total, 630 or so healthy bone marrow donors made up the cohort. At the time of sampling, all cohort members were nominally healthy, though unrecorded immune exposures were likely present. The donor tested CMV seronegative, placing the donor among the 350 or so seronegative members of the cohort. Every donor gave a peripheral blood sample, and the peripheral blood mononuclear cells from that sample were used for TCR beta sequencing. Genomic DNA extraction from the blood cell samples was performed with the Qiagen DNeasy Blood Extraction Kit. Library preparation was by the immunoSEQ multiplex PCR assay. A mixture of 60 forward primers for TCR Vbeta segments and 13 reverse primers for TCR Jbeta segments was used in the multiplex PCR. A multiplex PCR assay on genomic DNA amplified the CDR3 region of rearranged TCR beta genes. On the Illumina HiSeq System, the amplified TCR beta libraries were sequenced as 87-base-pair reads. The published analysis was carried out like this. In a later analysis, tens of millions of unique TCR beta chains were counted across the 650 to 700 repertoires, and around 10 million of these chains were shared by at least two donors. A nearest-neighbor algorithm error-corrected the raw reads and collapsed the reads into unique sequences, merging closely related sequences to remove PCR and sequencing errors. To assign V, D and J gene segments, CDR3 sequences were aligned to IMGT reference sequences. Each retained sequence needed at least a six-nucleotide match to both a V gene segment and a J gene segment. Rearrangements were called productive when the CDR3 lacked stop codons and stayed in frame with V and J; all others were non-productive. Following IMGT convention, CDR3 was defined as the stretch from the second conserved V-encoded cysteine to the conserved J-encoded phenylalanine. The earlier analysis of roughly 590 of the donors excluded any sequence lacking an unambiguous match to a single V gene segment. An earlier analysis of a few hundred of the donors classified V segments as functional when productive rearrangements were above 56.7% and as segregating when the standard deviation between donors was above 5%. A statistical classification framework was built to diagnose cytomegalovirus status from the catalog of TCR beta chain sequences. In a later analysis, TCR nucleotide sequences were compared against IMGT/GENE-DB human TR gene sequences so that V and J genes could be assigned. The TCRdist pipeline was used in a later analysis to assign CDR3 sequences and most-parsimonious VDJ recombination scenarios. In a later analysis, each TCR beta chain was defined by its CDR3 amino acid sequence together with its V-gene family, and reads without a unique V-gene family were excluded. A later analysis removed 550 to 650 highly shared, low-generation-probability nucleotide sequences to deal with suspected cross-contamination and a sequencing artifact. For each public chain, a later analysis derived a clonal expansion index from normalized ranks of inferred template counts within each repertoire. A later analysis computed generation probabilities with a VDJ recombination model fitted to out-of-frame rearrangements, and checked the results against IGoR. A later analysis scored TCR-TCR, TCR-HLA and TCR-CMV co-occurrence with hypergeometric tests, applying a repertoire-size bias correction to TCR pairs. To estimate false discovery rates, a later analysis permuted the HLA or CMV assignments 20 times. In a later analysis, co-occurring TCRs were grouped using DBSCAN, with TCRdist sequence similarity added in when clustering inside HLA-allele-positive subsets. Repertoires with fewer than 30,000 or more than 120,000 public chains were left out of co-occurrence clustering, as were four to six repertoires with anomalous nucleotide sharing. TCRdb provides this immuneACCESS table in a form limited to in-frame rearrangements. Some clones are lacking; in checked studies, under half of them reflect an unresolved V gene, and why the rest are absent is not known. V and J calls plus clone size are reproduced from that table; the DNA served to infer D and trimming. This sample comprises 150,000 or so clones, 80% to 90% of them detected only once. The ten largest make up just under 2% of the sample.

From the germline V gene (reference sequence), CDR1 is PRHDT and CDR2 is FYEKMQ. Compared with germline, V lacks 4 bases and J lacks 0 bases; bases without a gene match: 9. Including cysteine and phenylalanine, the CDR3 has 16 amino acids. Solely the CDR3 DNA is kept, with 48 bases framed from the first base. This receptor was taken from a woman aged 18 to 35 in good health and CMV-seronegative. The sample was PBMCs. The V and J genes are TRBV13 and TRBJ2-7; TRBD2 lines up with 7 middle nucleotides. In nucleotides, the sequence is TGTGCCAGCAGCTCGACGGAAGCGGGAATCTCCTACGAGCAGTACTTC. Its amino acids are CASSSTEAGISYEQYF.